Below are 30 T cell receptor beta chains sequenced from a single sample in a study of CD4 T cells in relation to SARS-CoV-2 and coronaviruses. Unexposed donor CD4+ T cells date from 2011-2018, before the COVID-19 pandemic. The cells were cultured for about ten days before CD4+ T cells were isolated. What these receptors recognize is not known. TCRdb keeps only in-frame clones here, not all; method: immunoSEQ multiplex PCR. The sample records about 18,000 clones, about four fifths being singletons. Sequencing input: CD4+ T cells from PBMCs, cultured in vitro. These receptors were obtained from a human donor in good health.

The chain combines TRBV4-1 with TRBJ1-1; TRBD1 is a possible D gene (5 bases). Trimming took 2 bases from V and 6 from J, leaving 19 bases between them. The CDR3 has 16 residues. Germline CDR1 reads MGHRA; CDR2 reads YSYEKL. In DNA, the CDR3 is TGCGCCAGCAGCCAACCGAGTCCAGGGATGGAGCCTGAAGCTTTCTTT. It translates to CASSQPSPGMEPEAFF.

Here the CDR3 DNA reads TGTGCCAGCAGTTCCCCGGGGACTAGTAGGAAGTACGAGCAGTACTTC. Translated, it gives CASSSPGTSRKYEQYF. This chain uses TRBV28 with TRBJ2-7; 8 bases agree with TRBD2. The CDR3 consists of 16 residues. V trimming: 4 bases; J trimming: 4 bases; junction bases outside the gene matches: 12. Per the germline V gene, CDR1 is MDHEN and CDR2 is SYDVKM.

The rearrangement joins TRBV12-3 or TRBV12-4 to TRBJ1-1; D is ambiguous. V dropped 6 bases and J dropped 0 bases, with 8 bases sitting between them. The length of the CDR3 is 13 residues. In DNA form, the CDR3 reads TGTGCCAGCAGGGCTCCGCTGAACACTGAAGCTTTCTTT. Amino acid sequence: CASRAPLNTEAFF.

The gene calls are TRBV7-8 and TRBJ2-7; TRBD2 is a possible D gene (6 bases). CDR3 length equals 17 residues. The V end lost 3 bases, the J end lost 2 bases, and 20 bases lay between the germline ends. Germline CDR1 and CDR2: SGHVS and FQNEAQ. CDR3 sequence reads: CASSLGGRGSTAYEQYF. In DNA form, the CDR3 reads TGTGCCAGCAGCTTGGGCGGACGGGGGTCAACCGCCTACGAGCAGTACTTC.

This clone was seen just once. The CDR3 DNA follows: TGCGCCAGCAGCGAGAGTGGCACAGATACGCAGTATTTT. Protein sequence: CASSESGTDTQYF. The V and J genes are TRBV5-1 and TRBJ2-3; D gene ambiguous. V was shortened by 4 bases and J by 1 base, with 7 bases between the two germline ends. CDR1 and CDR2 (germline): SGHRS, YFSETQ. This CDR3 has 13 amino acids.

This clone was found once. V is TRBV6-5 and J is TRBJ2-3, with a tentative D call TRBD2 (5 bases). V dropped 0 bases and J dropped 6 bases, with 10 bases sitting between them. Germline-derived CDR1 and CDR2 are MNHEY and SVGAGI. The CDR3 runs to 14 residues. The CDR3 sequence is CASSYSEGGDTQYF. In DNA form, the CDR3 reads TGTGCCAGCAGTTACTCTGAGGGTGGGGATACGCAGTATTTT.

V and J are TRBV24-1 and TRBJ2-2, with a weak D call TRBD2 (5 bases). V shed 4 bases and J shed 2 bases, with 13 bases lying between them. Looked up from germline, CDR1 is KGHDR and CDR2 is SFDVKD. This CDR3 spans 16 amino acids. The CDR3 spells CATSDSGLVNTGELFF. CDR3 bases: TGTGCCACCAGTGACTCCGGACTTGTCAACACCGGGGAGCTGTTTTTT.

In nucleotides, the CDR3 is TGTGCCAGCAGCAAAAACCCCCAGGTTCCGGCTCACGAGCAGTACTTC. This codes for CASSKNPQVPAHEQYF. The chain couples TRBV21-1 to TRBJ2-7; the table's D call TRBD1 went unverified against the DNA. TRBV21-1 is flagged as a pseudogene. This CDR3 has 16 amino acids.

The chain has TRBV19 and TRBJ1-2; D unresolved. The ends were cut back, 3 bases at V and 4 bases at J, with 12 bases in the middle. The CDR3 contains 14 residues. Germline CDR1 is LNHDA and CDR2 is SQIVND (reference sequence). CDR3 DNA: TGTGCCAGTAGTATCCCAGACCGGAGCTATGGCTACACCTTC. It specifies CASSIPDRSYGYTF.

By sample fraction, this clone is medium-sized. The gene calls are TRBV5-1 and TRBJ2-7, with TRBD2 matching over 12 bases. Trimming took 4 bases from V and 7 from J; bases not matched to a gene: 6. Germline CDR1 is SGHRS and CDR2 is YFSETQ. This CDR3 has 14 amino acids. The CDR3 sequence is CASSNGLAGLEQYF. The CDR3 bases are TGCGCCAGCAGCAACGGACTAGCGGGATTGGAGCAGTACTTC.

The chain carries TRBV6-2 or TRBV6-3 and TRBJ2-2, with 8 bases aligning to TRBD2. The V segment lost 5 bases and the J segment 8 bases; nucleotides outside the gene matches: 10. The CDR3 has 15 residues. Germline values: CDR1 MNHEY, CDR2 SVGEGT. The CDR3 bases are TGTGCCAGCAGTAAACCGGGACTAGGGGTAGGGGAGCTGTTTTTT. This gives the protein CASSKPGLGVGELFF.

The V gene is TRBV27, the J gene TRBJ1-1, with D tentatively TRBD1 (6 bases). Between the trimmed V and J ends, which lost 4 bases and 1 base, there was a span of 13 bases. This CDR3 comprises 15 residues. Germline lookup yields CDR1 MNHEY and CDR2 SMNVEV (reference sequence). This CDR3 reads CASSSDRSPNTEAFF. CDR3 bases: TGTGCCAGCAGTTCAGACAGGTCTCCGAACACTGAAGCTTTCTTT.

The rearrangement links TRBV18 to TRBJ2-7, with TRBD2 matching over 7 bases. J gave up 6 bases and V 3 bases, and 11 bases lay outside the gene matches. Looked up from germline, CDR1 is KGHSH and CDR2 is LQKENI. The CDR3 loop spans 15 amino acids. In DNA form, the CDR3 reads TGTGCCAGCTCACCTAGACTAGCACCGGAGGGCGAGCAGTACTTC. Translation: CASSPRLAPEGEQYF.

The chain recombines TRBV5-4 with TRBJ2-7; D tentatively reads TRBD1 or TRBD2 (6 bases each). V was pared by 1 base and J by 0 bases, with 11 bases between. Germline-derived CDR1 and CDR2 are SGHNT and YYREEE (reference sequence). This CDR3 comprises 15 residues. The CDR3 sequence is CASSLWRGISYEQYF. Written as DNA, the CDR3 is TGTGCCAGCAGCTTGTGGAGGGGGATCTCCTACGAGCAGTACTTC.

V is TRBV5-1 and J is TRBJ2-3; D uncertain. CDR1 and CDR2 (germline): SGHRS, YFSETQ. V was shortened by 3 bases and J by 2 bases, with 1 base between the two germline ends. This CDR3 has 11 residues. The CDR3 region has the DNA TGCGCCAGCAGCTACACAGATACGCAGTATTTT. It is translated as CASSYTDTQYF.

This clone is a singleton in its sample. The genes are TRBV19 and TRBJ1-2; a weak D match, TRBD1 (5 bases). CDR1 is LNHDA and CDR2 is SQIVND in the germline V gene (reference sequence). The CDR3 extends over 14 amino acids. The ends were cut back, 8 bases at V and 4 bases at J, with 17 bases in the middle. The DNA for the CDR3 is TGTGCCAGTGGCTCGGGGGAATGGCGCTATGGCTACACCTTC. The encoded protein is CASGSGEWRYGYTF.

This chain links TRBV19 with TRBJ1-2, with D tentatively TRBD1 (5 bases). The CDR3 extends over 17 amino acids. V lost 5 bases, J lost 5 bases, and 24 bases lay in between. The germline gives CDR1 LNHDA, CDR2 SQIVND (reference sequence). The CDR3 coding sequence is TGTGCCAGTAGTTTGGGGTTAGGGACGGCCAAAACGTATGGCTACACCTTC. Its protein is CASSLGLGTAKTYGYTF. The full variable domain, with the rest looked up from reference TRBV19 and TRBJ1-2, is DGGITQSPKYLFRKEGQNVTLSCEQNLNHDAMYWYRQDPGQGLRLIYYSQIVNDFQKGDIAEGYSVSREKKESFPLTVTSAQKNPTAFYLCASSLGLGTAKTYGYTFGSGTRLTVV.

The chain links TRBV6-4 to TRBJ2-5; D assignment may be TRBD1 or TRBD2 (5 bases each). In germline, CDR1 is MRHNA, CDR2 SNTAGT. This CDR3 comprises 15 residues. V was shortened by 3 bases and J by 1 base, with 12 bases between the two germline ends. The CDR3 is CASSEDPGTQETQYF. DNA of the CDR3: TGTGCCAGCAGTGAAGATCCCGGGACCCAAGAGACCCAGTACTTC.

This clone showed up just once. The chain couples TRBV3-1 (or the pseudogene TRBV3-2) to TRBJ2-5; 7 bases line up with TRBD1. Germline lookup yields CDR1 LGHDT and CDR2 YNNKEL (reference sequence). CDR3 length: 13 amino acids. Trimming at V came to 5 bases and at J to 6 bases, leaving 6 bases not matched to a gene. This CDR3 reads CASSVDRVQTQYF. CDR3 bases: TGTGCCAGCAGCGTTGACAGGGTTCAGACCCAGTACTTC.

The rearrangement links TRBV19 to TRBJ2-7, with D uncertain. Trimming pared 5 bases from V and 2 bases from J, leaving 10 bases between. Germline V gives CDR1 LNHDA, CDR2 SQIVND (reference sequence). The CDR3 is made up of 13 amino acids. CDR3: CASSLNKAYEQYF. CDR3 nucleotide sequence: TGTGCCAGTAGTTTAAATAAGGCCTACGAGCAGTACTTC.

The V call is TRBV7-2, the J call TRBJ2-2; 8 positions match TRBD2. Germline CDR1 is SGHTA and CDR2 is FQGNSA. This CDR3 comprises 14 residues. Trimming cost V 5 bases and J 6 bases; bases outside gene matches: 5. CDR3 nucleotide sequence: TGTGCCAGCAGCCCAGGACTAGCTTCCGGGGAGCTGTTTTTT. Its protein is CASSPGLASGELFF.

This clone was seen only once. V is TRBV9 and J is TRBJ2-1; 10 bases are a match to TRBD2. The CDR3 is made up of 16 amino acids. From germline, CDR1 is SGDLS and CDR2 YYNGEE. The J segment lost 4 bases and the V segment lost 6 bases, leaving 10 bases of the junction unmatched. The CDR3 DNA reads TGTGCCAGCACCACGACCGGGACTAGCGAATACAATGAGCAGTTCTTC. Amino acid sequence: CASTTTGTSEYNEQFF.

V is TRBV20-1 and J is TRBJ2-7; D is perhaps TRBD1 (5 bases). In germline, CDR1 is DFQATT, CDR2 SNEGSKA (reference sequence). The germline V and J ends were trimmed by 3 bases and 3 bases, with 12 bases remaining between them. This CDR3 comprises 13 residues. The CDR3 DNA is TGCAGTGCTAGTCAGGGAACGGGCTACGAGCAGTACTTC. Translating gives CSASQGTGYEQYF.

The chain recombines TRBV18 with TRBJ2-7; no firm D call. CDR1 is KGHSH and CDR2 is LQKENI in the germline V gene. This CDR3 comprises 13 residues. Trimming took off 3 bases at V and 4 bases at J, with 10 bases between the two ends. The CDR3 coding sequence is TGTGCCAGCTCACCCCAGGACGGGTACGAGCAGTACTTC. It yields the protein CASSPQDGYEQYF.

This rearrangement joins TRBV5-1 to TRBJ2-7; 9 bases are shared with TRBD2. J gave up 2 bases and V 0 bases, and 6 bases lay outside the gene matches. The germline V gene encodes CDR1 SGHRS and CDR2 YFSETQ. The CDR3 spans 16 residues. CDR3 sequence reads: CASSLDPAGGPYEQYF. CDR3 DNA: TGCGCCAGCAGCTTGGATCCAGCGGGAGGTCCCTACGAGCAGTACTTC.

CDR3 DNA: TGTGCCAGCAGCTTAAGAGGGACTGGGGGGGCCTACGAGCAGTACTTC. Its translation: CASSLRGTGGAYEQYF. V usage is TRBV11-2 and J usage is TRBJ2-7; 7 positions match TRBD2. V shed 2 bases, J shed 2 bases, and the junction held 9 bases outside the gene matches. This CDR3 region has 16 residues. Germline assignment: CDR1 SGHAT and CDR2 FQNNGV.

This clone occurred a few times. The CDR3 loop is CASSIAGGGEQYF. The CDR3 bases are TGTGCCAGCAGCATAGCGGGAGGGGGTGAGCAGTACTTC. The rearrangement uses TRBV2 and TRBJ2-7; 11 positions match TRBD2. CDR3 length: 13 amino acids. With V trimmed by 6 bases and J by 7 bases, 5 bases remained unmatched. CDR1 SNHLY and CDR2 FYNNEI come from the germline V gene.

The V call is TRBV6-1, the J call TRBJ2-5, with D possibly being TRBD1 (5 bases). Trimming cost V 3 bases and J 5 bases, with 13 bases left between them. Germline lookup yields CDR1 MNHNS and CDR2 SASEGT. This CDR3 contains 14 residues. The CDR3, as DNA: TGTGCCAGCAGTGATCAGGGTGATTGGGAGACCCAGTACTTC. Its protein is CASSDQGDWETQYF.

This chain links TRBV11-2 with TRBJ1-1, with TRBD1 matching over 9 bases. After removal of 1 base from V and 5 bases from J, the junction contained 11 bases not matched to a gene. The CDR3 runs to 17 residues. From germline, CDR1 is SGHAT and CDR2 FQNNGV. CDR3 region: CASSLVPLTGGRTEAFF. CDR3 coding DNA: TGTGCCAGCAGCTTAGTCCCTCTTACAGGGGGCAGAACTGAAGCTTTCTTT. The variable domain in full, with the rest retrieved from reference TRBV11-2 and TRBJ1-1, is EAGVAQSPRYKIIEKRQSVAFWCNPISGHATLYWYQQILGQGPKLLIQFQNNGVVDDSQLPKDRFSAERLKGVDSTLKIQPAKLEDSAVYLCASSLVPLTGGRTEAFFGQGTRLTVV.

The chain couples TRBV18 to TRBJ1-2, with TRBD1 matching 11 bases. Germline values: CDR1 KGHSH, CDR2 LQKENI. After removal of 4 bases from V and 8 bases from J, the junction contained 6 bases not matched to a gene. The CDR3 has 14 amino acids. CDR3 amino acids: CASSLRDRGEGYTF. CDR3 nucleotide sequence: TGTGCCAGCTCACTTCGGGACAGGGGGGAAGGCTACACCTTC.